The rows below give T cell receptor beta chains drawn from one sample of a study of cytomegalovirus exposure and HLA in healthy donors. Clones were sequenced by immunoSEQ multiplex PCR, and TCRdb holds only the in-frame ones, with some missing. The sample contains nearly 95,000 clones, roughly two thirds of which appear only once. Sequenced material: PBMCs. The receptors derive from a woman younger than 45 in good health and CMV-seronegative. Both conserved end residues are part of each CDR3. A D gene is named only where the DNA matches it firmly. Size values are once, few and many counts, or a class for expanded clones, and some rows have none.

d_call: .
clone_size: .
j_call: TRBJ1-1
cdr3_length: 13
v_call: TRBV27
cdr3_nt: TGTGCCAGCAGTTTAGCTGTTAGCACTGAAGCTTTCTTT
cdr3_aa: CASSLAVSTEAFF

d_call: TRBD1
clone_size: many
j_call: TRBJ2-7
cdr3_length: 17
v_call: TRBV7-2
cdr3_nt: TGTGCCAGCAGCTTAGCGGGGTGGGTAGGGGGCTTGTACGAGCAGTACTTC
cdr3_aa: CASSLAGWVGGLYEQYF

d_call: TRBD2
clone_size: .
j_call: TRBJ2-3
cdr3_length: 18
v_call: TRBV7-8
cdr3_nt: TGTGCCAGCAGCTTAGCACAGCGGGAGGGCCTCGACACAGATACGCAGTATTTT
cdr3_aa: CASSLAQREGLDTDTQYF

d_call: TRBD1
clone_size: .
j_call: TRBJ2-2
cdr3_length: 13
v_call: TRBV10-1
cdr3_nt: TGCGCCAGCAGTCCACAGGGGACCGGGGAGCTGTTTTTT
cdr3_aa: CASSPQGTGELFF

d_call: .
clone_size: .
j_call: TRBJ1-1
cdr3_length: 14
v_call: TRBV6-4
cdr3_nt: TGTGCCAGCAGCCTCACAGGGAAGGACACTGAAGCTTTCTTT
cdr3_aa: CASSLTGKDTEAFF

d_call: .
clone_size: .
j_call: TRBJ1-2
cdr3_length: 15
v_call: TRBV4-2
cdr3_nt: TGTGCCAGCAGCCAAGGAGTTCAGGCGTTTCAAGGCTACACCTTC
cdr3_aa: CASSQGVQAFQGYTF

d_call: TRBD2
clone_size: .
j_call: TRBJ2-4
cdr3_length: 17
v_call: TRBV10-1
cdr3_nt: TGCGCCAGCAGTGAGTTGATAGCGGGGGAAACCAAAAACATTCAGTACTTC
cdr3_aa: CASSELIAGETKNIQYF

d_call: TRBD1
clone_size: .
j_call: TRBJ2-5
cdr3_length: 16
v_call: TRBV13
cdr3_nt: TGTGCCAGCAGCTCCTTGGACAGGGCGGCAGGAGAGACCCAGTACTTC
cdr3_aa: CASSSLDRAAGETQYF

d_call: .
clone_size: few
j_call: TRBJ2-7
cdr3_length: 15
v_call: TRBV7-2
cdr3_nt: TGTGCCAGCAGCCCCCCGGGAATTAGGGCCCACGAGCAGTACTTC
cdr3_aa: CASSPPGIRAHEQYF

d_call: TRBD1
clone_size: .
j_call: TRBJ1-3
cdr3_length: 16
v_call: TRBV5-1
cdr3_nt: TGCGCCAGCAGCCTAAACAGGGGAGGAACTGGAAACACCATATATTTT
cdr3_aa: CASSLNRGGTGNTIYF

d_call: TRBD1
clone_size: .
j_call: TRBJ1-5
cdr3_length: 15
v_call: TRBV10-3
cdr3_nt: TGTGCCATCAGTGAGCCTGACAGGGGGGGTCAGCCCCAGCATTTT
cdr3_aa: CAISEPDRGGQPQHF

d_call: .
clone_size: .
j_call: TRBJ1-1
cdr3_length: 15
v_call: TRBV29-1
cdr3_nt: TGCAGCGTTCAGCGGGGCGCGGGGGGTGGGACTGAAGCTTTCTTT
cdr3_aa: CSVQRGAGGGTEAFF

d_call: TRBD2
clone_size: .
j_call: TRBJ2-2
cdr3_length: 21
v_call: TRBV4-3
cdr3_nt: TGCGCCAGCAGCCAAGATCGCCCCGGAGGACTAGCGGGAGGGGCGGGCGGGGAGCTGTTTTTT
cdr3_aa: CASSQDRPGGLAGGAGGELFF

d_call: .
clone_size: .
j_call: TRBJ1-4
cdr3_length: 13
v_call: TRBV28
cdr3_nt: TGTGCCACCATTGGGGGGGATAATGAAAAACTGTTTTTT
cdr3_aa: CATIGGDNEKLFF

d_call: .
clone_size: .
j_call: TRBJ1-1
cdr3_length: 15
v_call: TRBV27
cdr3_nt: TGTGCCAGCATTCGAGCACAGGGTAAGAACACTGAAGCTTTCTTT
cdr3_aa: CASIRAQGKNTEAFF

d_call: .
clone_size: few
j_call: TRBJ2-2
cdr3_length: 13
v_call: TRBV5-1
cdr3_nt: TGCGCCAGCAGCCAACTAAACACCGGGGAGCTGTTTTTT
cdr3_aa: CASSQLNTGELFF

d_call: TRBD2
clone_size: .
j_call: TRBJ2-7
cdr3_length: 19
v_call: TRBV28
cdr3_nt: TGTGCCAGCAGCTCAAAGGTGGCGGGAGGGCCTTTCGCTCACTACGAGCAGTACTTC
cdr3_aa: CASSSKVAGGPFAHYEQYF

d_call: .
clone_size: few
j_call: TRBJ2-7
cdr3_length: 15
v_call: TRBV6-1
cdr3_nt: TGTGCCAGCAAGACATCCGGGACACCCTCCTACGAGCAGTACTTC
cdr3_aa: CASKTSGTPSYEQYF

d_call: .
clone_size: .
j_call: TRBJ2-7
cdr3_length: 15
v_call: TRBV6-5
cdr3_nt: TGTGCCAGCAGTTACGACCAGGATTTGACCTACGAGCAGTACTTC
cdr3_aa: CASSYDQDLTYEQYF

d_call: TRBD1
clone_size: few
j_call: TRBJ2-3
cdr3_length: 14
v_call: TRBV6-6
cdr3_nt: TGTGCCAGCAGTTACGAAGGACAGGGTGGTACGCAGTATTTT
cdr3_aa: CASSYEGQGGTQYF

d_call: .
clone_size: .
j_call: TRBJ1-2
cdr3_length: 14
v_call: TRBV7-9
cdr3_nt: TGTGCCAGCTCAGGGCAGAAGGTGCTGGATGGCTACACCTTC
cdr3_aa: CASSGQKVLDGYTF

d_call: .
clone_size: many
j_call: TRBJ1-1
cdr3_length: 15
v_call: TRBV5-4
cdr3_nt: TGTGCCAGCAGCTTGACGCGTGGGGGGGACACTGAAGCTTTCTTT
cdr3_aa: CASSLTRGGDTEAFF

d_call: .
clone_size: .
j_call: TRBJ2-1
cdr3_length: 13
v_call: TRBV6-6
cdr3_nt: TGTGCCAGCAGTTACTCCCAGGGTAATGAGCAGTTCTTC
cdr3_aa: CASSYSQGNEQFF

d_call: TRBD2
clone_size: .
j_call: TRBJ2-7
cdr3_length: 14
v_call: TRBV6-5
cdr3_nt: TGTGCCAGCAGTTACCGCGGGGGTTCCTACGAGCAGTACTTC
cdr3_aa: CASSYRGGSYEQYF

d_call: TRBD1
clone_size: .
j_call: TRBJ2-3
cdr3_length: 14
v_call: TRBV9
cdr3_nt: TGTGCCAGCAGCGTGACAGGGGGAGGGGATACGCAGTATTTT
cdr3_aa: CASSVTGGGDTQYF

d_call: TRBD1
clone_size: .
j_call: TRBJ1-5
cdr3_length: 16
v_call: TRBV4-2
cdr3_nt: TGTGCCAGCAGCCAAGGCCGGACAGGGCCAAATCAGCCCCAGCATTTT
cdr3_aa: CASSQGRTGPNQPQHF

d_call: .
clone_size: .
j_call: TRBJ2-5
cdr3_length: 14
v_call: TRBV18
cdr3_nt: TGTGCCAGCTCACCACCGGCAGGGCAAGAGACCCAGTACTTC
cdr3_aa: CASSPPAGQETQYF

d_call: .
clone_size: .
j_call: TRBJ1-4
cdr3_length: 15
v_call: TRBV6-1
cdr3_nt: TGTGCCAGCAGTGAAGCCGGACTGCCAAATGAAAAACTGTTTTTT
cdr3_aa: CASSEAGLPNEKLFF

d_call: TRBD2
clone_size: few
j_call: TRBJ2-1
cdr3_length: 16
v_call: TRBV28
cdr3_nt: TGTGCCAGCACCCCGACTAGCGGGGCACCTAGGGATGAGCAGTTCTTC
cdr3_aa: CASTPTSGAPRDEQFF

d_call: .
clone_size: few
j_call: TRBJ1-5
cdr3_length: 15
v_call: TRBV5-4
cdr3_nt: TGTGCCAGCAGTGTGATGGGAGGGGGAAATCAGCCCCAGCATTTT
cdr3_aa: CASSVMGGGNQPQHF

d_call: .
clone_size: .
j_call: TRBJ2-1
cdr3_length: 16
v_call: TRBV19
cdr3_nt: TGTGCCAGTAGTATATACTCGGTGGGGGGGGCCAATGAGCAGTTCTTC
cdr3_aa: CASSIYSVGGANEQFF

d_call: TRBD2
clone_size: .
j_call: TRBJ2-5
cdr3_length: 17
v_call: TRBV5-6
cdr3_nt: TGTGCCAGCAGCTCGGGGACTAGCGGGGTCCACCGGGAGACCCAGTACTTC
cdr3_aa: CASSSGTSGVHRETQYF

d_call: TRBD2
clone_size: .
j_call: TRBJ2-3
cdr3_length: 13
v_call: TRBV29-1
cdr3_nt: TGCAGCGTTGACGCGGGAGAAGGGGATACGCAGTATTTT
cdr3_aa: CSVDAGEGDTQYF

d_call: .
clone_size: .
j_call: TRBJ2-1
cdr3_length: 16
v_call: TRBV9
cdr3_nt: TGTGCCAGCAGCGTAGAATCTAGCAGAGGCTACAATGAGCAGTTCTTC
cdr3_aa: CASSVESSRGYNEQFF

d_call: .
clone_size: .
j_call: TRBJ2-6
cdr3_length: 19
v_call: TRBV5-1
cdr3_nt: TGCGCCAGCAGCGGAGTCCAGGGGCGCTTCGACTCTGGGGCCAACGTCCTGACTTTC
cdr3_aa: CASSGVQGRFDSGANVLTF

d_call: .
clone_size: .
j_call: TRBJ2-7
cdr3_length: 12
v_call: TRBV18
cdr3_nt: TGTGCCAGCTCACCCCAGGGTCACGAGCAGTACTTC
cdr3_aa: CASSPQGHEQYF

d_call: TRBD2
clone_size: .
j_call: TRBJ2-1
cdr3_length: 15
v_call: TRBV19
cdr3_nt: TGTGCCAGTAGTCTTATAGCGGGAGGGCCCAATGAGCAGTTCTTC
cdr3_aa: CASSLIAGGPNEQFF

d_call: .
clone_size: .
j_call: TRBJ1-5
cdr3_length: 12
v_call: TRBV19
cdr3_nt: TGTGCCAGTAAAAGAGCAGGTCAGCCCCAGCATTTT
cdr3_aa: CASKRAGQPQHF

d_call: .
clone_size: .
j_call: TRBJ2-2
cdr3_length: 16
v_call: TRBV7-7
cdr3_nt: TGTGCCAGCAGCTTAGGATGGTCAGGGGACACCGGGGAGCTGTTTTTT
cdr3_aa: CASSLGWSGDTGELFF

d_call: TRBD1
clone_size: .
j_call: TRBJ2-3
cdr3_length: 15
v_call: TRBV19
cdr3_nt: TGTGCCAGTACCCTGGTAGGGGGCAGGGCAGATACGCAGTATTTT
cdr3_aa: CASTLVGGRADTQYF

d_call: .
clone_size: few
j_call: TRBJ1-1
cdr3_length: 13
v_call: TRBV6-1
cdr3_nt: TGTGCCAGCAGCGTTACCATCCAGACTGAAGCTTTCTTT
cdr3_aa: CASSVTIQTEAFF

d_call: .
clone_size: .
j_call: TRBJ2-2
cdr3_length: 13
v_call: TRBV7-7
cdr3_nt: TGTGCGGTACGGGGGGCGCAAACCGGGGAGCTGTTTTTT
cdr3_aa: CAVRGAQTGELFF

d_call: .
clone_size: few
j_call: TRBJ1-2
cdr3_length: 13
v_call: TRBV19
cdr3_nt: TGTGCCAGTAGTACGACAGATAACTATGGCTACACCTTC
cdr3_aa: CASSTTDNYGYTF

d_call: TRBD1
clone_size: few
j_call: TRBJ1-4
cdr3_length: 14
v_call: TRBV5-6
cdr3_nt: TGTGCCAGCAGTTCCGGGACAGTAAATGAAAAACTGTTTTTT
cdr3_aa: CASSSGTVNEKLFF

d_call: TRBD1
clone_size: .
j_call: TRBJ1-1
cdr3_length: 16
v_call: TRBV7-8
cdr3_nt: TGTGCCAGCAGCCAGCTTGACGGGACAGGGAACACTGAAGCTTTCTTT
cdr3_aa: CASSQLDGTGNTEAFF

d_call: TRBD2
clone_size: .
j_call: TRBJ2-7
cdr3_length: 15
v_call: TRBV6-1
cdr3_nt: TGTGCCAGCAGTCCGGGGGTAGCGGGGGGCTACGAGCAGTACTTC
cdr3_aa: CASSPGVAGGYEQYF

d_call: .
clone_size: .
j_call: TRBJ1-2
cdr3_length: 13
v_call: TRBV6-1
cdr3_nt: TGTGCCAGCAGTGAAGCAACAGTCTATGGCTACACCTTC
cdr3_aa: CASSEATVYGYTF

d_call: .
clone_size: .
j_call: TRBJ1-1
cdr3_length: 13
v_call: TRBV14
cdr3_nt: TGTGCCAGCAGGCACTCCGGGAACACTGAAGCTTTCTTT
cdr3_aa: CASRHSGNTEAFF

d_call: .
clone_size: .
j_call: TRBJ1-5
cdr3_length: 14
v_call: TRBV27
cdr3_nt: TGTGCCAGCAGTTTAGGCGGATCCAATCAGCCCCAGCATTTT
cdr3_aa: CASSLGGSNQPQHF

d_call: .
clone_size: .
j_call: TRBJ2-6
cdr3_length: 18
v_call: TRBV27
cdr3_nt: TGTGCCAGCAGTTTAAGGGGCAGGGGTCGTAGAGGGGCCAACGTCCTGACTTTC
cdr3_aa: CASSLRGRGRRGANVLTF

d_call: .
clone_size: few
j_call: TRBJ2-1
cdr3_length: 15
v_call: TRBV7-8
cdr3_nt: TGTGCCAGCAGCTTAGCGTTGGCTAGCCTGGGTGAGCAGTTCTTC
cdr3_aa: CASSLALASLGEQFF

d_call: TRBD2
clone_size: few
j_call: TRBJ2-1
cdr3_length: 14
v_call: TRBV28
cdr3_nt: TGTGCCAGCAAACTAGCGGGAGCAAGGAATGAGCAGTTCTTC
cdr3_aa: CASKLAGARNEQFF